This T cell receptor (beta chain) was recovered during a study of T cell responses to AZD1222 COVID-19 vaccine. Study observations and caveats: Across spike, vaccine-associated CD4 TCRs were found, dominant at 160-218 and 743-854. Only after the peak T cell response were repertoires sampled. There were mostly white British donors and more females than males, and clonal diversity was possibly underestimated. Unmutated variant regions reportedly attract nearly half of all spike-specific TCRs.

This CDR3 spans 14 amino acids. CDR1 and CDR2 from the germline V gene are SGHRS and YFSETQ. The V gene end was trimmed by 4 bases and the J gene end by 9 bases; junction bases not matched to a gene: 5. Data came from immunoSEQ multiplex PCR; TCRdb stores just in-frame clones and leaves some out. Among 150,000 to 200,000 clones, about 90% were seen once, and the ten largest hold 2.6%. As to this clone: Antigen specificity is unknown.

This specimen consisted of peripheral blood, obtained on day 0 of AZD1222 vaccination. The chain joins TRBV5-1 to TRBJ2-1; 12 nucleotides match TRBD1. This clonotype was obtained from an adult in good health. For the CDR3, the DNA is TGCGCCAGCAGCGAGGGACAGGGGGCGGGTGAGCAGTTCTTC. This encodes CASSEGQGAGEQFF.